This entry describes one T cell receptor (beta chain). The antigen is unknown. The sample comes from a study of CD8 T cells in Susac syndrome. Study outcomes and limitations: When the CD4+ T cell repertoires of patients with Susac syndrome were examined, they did not show any clonal expansion.

Germline loops: CDR1 SGHAT, CDR2 FQNNGV. There are 17 residues in the CDR3. V dropped 2 bases and J dropped 0 bases, with 11 bases sitting between them. CD8+ and CD4+ T cells circulating in blood were sequenced for TCR beta. RNA was extracted with the RNeasy kit, and a quantity of about 0.45 to 1 ug was reverse transcribed using random hexamers. Via MiXCR, TCRdb re-called the immunoSEQ multiplex PCR reads, giving one row per CDR3 protein. The profile shows around 190,000 distinct CDR3 sequences, roughly 92% of them singletons. The origin of this receptor is a human donor with Susac syndrome. Source material: CD4+ T cells from PBMCs. The J gene is TRBJ2-6, the V gene TRBV11-2; D is possibly TRBD1 (6 bases). CDR3 in amino acids: CASSLMGTFSGANVLTF. The CDR3 region has the DNA TGTGCCAGCAGCTTAATGGGGACATTCTCTGGGGCCAACGTCCTGACTTTC.